This T cell receptor (beta chain) was sequenced for a study of cytomegalovirus exposure and HLA in healthy donors. Study overall: There were roughly 120 million unique TCR beta sequences, drawn from 200 million or so T cells, in an earlier analysis. General observations from the study: The authors later found TCR association rates varying by HLA locus, with DRB1 most and HLA-C fewest. It was reported that the classifier diagnosed cytomegalovirus status with high specificity and sensitivity in both the original and validation cohorts. A prior analysis recorded that most TCR beta V segments were productive about 87% or about 30% of the time.

V was pared by 4 bases and J by 2 bases, with 6 bases of the junction left unmatched. Germline loops: CDR1 LGHNA, CDR2 YSLEER. The CDR3 consists of 16 residues. 60 Vbeta and 13 Jbeta primers were used in PCR. Clones were sequenced by immunoSEQ multiplex PCR, and TCRdb holds only the in-frame ones, with some missing. Among about 160,000 clones listed, about three quarters were seen once. Concerning this clone itself: The antigen is unknown.

V and J are TRBV4-3 and TRBJ2-5; the match to TRBD2 covers 11 bases. The receptor comes from a woman aged 25-40 years in good health and CMV-seronegative. The sequencing input was PBMCs. CDR3 residues: CASSPLGLAGQETQYF. The DNA for the CDR3 is TGCGCCAGCAGCCCCCTTGGACTAGCGGGTCAAGAGACCCAGTACTTC.